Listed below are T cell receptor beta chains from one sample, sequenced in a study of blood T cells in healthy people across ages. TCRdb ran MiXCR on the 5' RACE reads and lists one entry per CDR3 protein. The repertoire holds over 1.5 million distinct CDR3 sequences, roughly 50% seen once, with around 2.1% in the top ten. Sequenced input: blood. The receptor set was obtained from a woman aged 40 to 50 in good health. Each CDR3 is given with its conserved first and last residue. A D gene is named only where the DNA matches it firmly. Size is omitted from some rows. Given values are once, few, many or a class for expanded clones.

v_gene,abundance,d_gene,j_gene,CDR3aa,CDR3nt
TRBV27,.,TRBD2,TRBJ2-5,CTSGGETQYF,TGTACCAGCGGGGGAGAGACCCAGTACTTC
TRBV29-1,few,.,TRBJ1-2,CSVEQVLKGSVYGYTF,TGCAGCGTTGAACAGGTCCTTAAGGGGAGTGTTTATGGCTACACCTTC
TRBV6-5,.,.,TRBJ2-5,CASSYEETQETQYF,TGTGCCAGCAGTTACGAGGAAACCCAAGAGACCCAGTACTTC
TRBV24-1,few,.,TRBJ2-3,CATSGTAGGYTQYF,TGTGCCACCAGCGGGACCGCCGGCGGGTATACGCAGTATTTT
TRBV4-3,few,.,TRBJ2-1,CASSQGEGYENEQFF,TGCGCCAGCAGCCAAGGAGAGGGTTATGAGAATGAGCAGTTCTTC
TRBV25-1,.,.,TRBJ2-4,CASSEAWANIQYF,TGTGCCAGCAGTGAAGCTTGGGCTAACATTCAGTACTTC
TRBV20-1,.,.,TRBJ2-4,CSARRQGGAKNIQYF,TGCAGTGCTAGAAGACAGGGAGGGGCCAAAAACATTCAGTACTTC
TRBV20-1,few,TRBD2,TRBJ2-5,CSESRGGGETQYF,TGCAGTGAATCCCGGGGGGGCGGGGAGACCCAGTACTTC
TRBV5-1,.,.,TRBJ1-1,CASSLRADENTEAFF,TGCGCCAGCAGCTTACGGGCGGACGAGAACACTGAAGCTTTCTTT
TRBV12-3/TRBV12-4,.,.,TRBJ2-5,CANSLNPETQYF,TGTGCCAACAGTTTAAATCCGGAGACCCAGTACTTC
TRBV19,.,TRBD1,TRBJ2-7,CATRDRVRGEQYF,TGTGCCACACGGGACAGGGTGAGAGGCGAGCAGTACTTC
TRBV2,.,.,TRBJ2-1,CASSRDNYNEQFF,TGTGCCAGCAGCCGGGACAACTACAATGAGCAGTTCTTC
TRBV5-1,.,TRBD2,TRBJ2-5,CASSPWAGDLQETQYF,TGCGCCAGCAGCCCCTGGGCGGGGGATTTGCAAGAGACCCAGTACTTC
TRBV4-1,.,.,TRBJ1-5,CASSPNRDIAPYSNQPQHF,TGCGCCAGCAGCCCCAACCGGGACATCGCCCCCTATAGCAATCAGCCCCAGCATTTT
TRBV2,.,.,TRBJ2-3,CASSEDPGGYTDTQYF,TGTGCCAGCAGTGAAGACCCAGGTGGATACACAGATACGCAGTATTTT
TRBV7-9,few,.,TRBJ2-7,CASSLAGGGDEQYF,TGTGCCAGCAGCTTAGCTGGAGGGGGGGACGAGCAGTACTTC
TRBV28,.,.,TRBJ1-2,CASSLIAQGTPADGYTF,TGTGCCAGCAGTCTGATCGCCCAGGGGACCCCCGCCGACGGCTACACCTTC
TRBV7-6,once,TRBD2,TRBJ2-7,CASSLATAGGSPYEQYF,TGTGCCAGCAGCTTAGCTACAGCGGGGGGTAGCCCCTACGAGCAGTACTTC
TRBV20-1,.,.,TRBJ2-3,CSARTRFNTDTQYF,TGCAGTGCTAGAACTAGATTCAACACAGATACGCAGTATTTT
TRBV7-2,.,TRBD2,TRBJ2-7,CASSLGGSGIEQYF,TGTGCCAGCAGCTTAGGGGGTAGCGGGATCGAGCAGTACTTC
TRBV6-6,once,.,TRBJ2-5,CASSWTGLGKETQYF,TGTGCCAGCAGTTGGACGGGACTGGGGAAAGAGACCCAGTACTTC
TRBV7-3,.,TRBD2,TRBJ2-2,CASRPLPSGGAGELFF,TGTGCCAGCAGACCCCTTCCTAGCGGGGGGGCCGGGGAGCTGTTTTTT
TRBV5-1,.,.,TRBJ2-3,CASSLTWVTDTQYF,TGCGCCAGCAGCTTGACATGGGTGACAGATACGCAGTATTTT
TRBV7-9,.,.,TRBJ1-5,CASSRGTLNQPQHF,TGTGCCAGCAGCCGCGGGACCCTCAATCAGCCCCAGCATTTT
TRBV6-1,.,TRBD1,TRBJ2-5,CASRGQPQTQYF,TGTGCCAGCAGGGGACAGCCTCAGACCCAGTACTTC
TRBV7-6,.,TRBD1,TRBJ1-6,CASSLGPGQVYNSPLHF,TGTGCCAGCAGCTTAGGACCCGGACAGGTCTATAATTCACCCCTCCACTTT
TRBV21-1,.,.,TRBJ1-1,CARRQSSIVAFF,TGTGCCAGAAGACAGTCTTCCATTGTTGCTTTCTTT